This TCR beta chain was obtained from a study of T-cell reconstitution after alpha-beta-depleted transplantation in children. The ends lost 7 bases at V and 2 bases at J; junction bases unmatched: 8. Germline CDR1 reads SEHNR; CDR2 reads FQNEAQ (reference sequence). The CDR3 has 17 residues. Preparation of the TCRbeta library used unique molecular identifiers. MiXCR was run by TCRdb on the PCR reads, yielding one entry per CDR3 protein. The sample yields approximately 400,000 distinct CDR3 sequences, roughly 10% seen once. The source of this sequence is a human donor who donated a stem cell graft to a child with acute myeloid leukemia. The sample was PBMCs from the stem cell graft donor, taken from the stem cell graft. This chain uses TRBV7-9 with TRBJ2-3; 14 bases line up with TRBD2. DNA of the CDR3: TGTGCCAGCACGGGGGGGACTAGCGGGGGACACACAGATACGCAGTATTTT. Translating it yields CASTGGTSGGHTDTQYF.